What follows is one TCR beta chain and its context. In the original analysis: How many nucleated cells were present was estimated from reference gene primer amplification. The method was immunoSEQ multiplex PCR; TCRdb's version includes in-frame clones alone and lacks a portion of them. D and trimming were read from the DNA, whereas the V and J calls and clone size are those reported in that table. Among some 60,000 clones listed, 91% were seen once. Germline CDR1 and CDR2: SGHRS and YFSETQ. The CDR3 is made up of 14 amino acids. V lost 0 bases, J lost 7 bases, and 11 bases lay in between. This entry comes from a study of blood T cell repertoires in COVID-19. Looking at the study overall: The origin of the acute and convalescent COVID-19 samples was the United States, Italy and Spain. T cells, B-cell-depleted T cells, or PBMCs supplied cDNA or gDNA.

The chain uses TRBV5-1 and TRBJ2-1; D is perhaps TRBD2 (6 bases). Sequencing used peripheral blood. The sequence came from a man aged 60 to 69 with acute or convalescent COVID-19. The CDR3 protein is CASSLGLGPNEQFF. The CDR3 nucleotides are TGCGCCAGCAGCTTGGGACTAGGGCCAAATGAGCAGTTCTTC.